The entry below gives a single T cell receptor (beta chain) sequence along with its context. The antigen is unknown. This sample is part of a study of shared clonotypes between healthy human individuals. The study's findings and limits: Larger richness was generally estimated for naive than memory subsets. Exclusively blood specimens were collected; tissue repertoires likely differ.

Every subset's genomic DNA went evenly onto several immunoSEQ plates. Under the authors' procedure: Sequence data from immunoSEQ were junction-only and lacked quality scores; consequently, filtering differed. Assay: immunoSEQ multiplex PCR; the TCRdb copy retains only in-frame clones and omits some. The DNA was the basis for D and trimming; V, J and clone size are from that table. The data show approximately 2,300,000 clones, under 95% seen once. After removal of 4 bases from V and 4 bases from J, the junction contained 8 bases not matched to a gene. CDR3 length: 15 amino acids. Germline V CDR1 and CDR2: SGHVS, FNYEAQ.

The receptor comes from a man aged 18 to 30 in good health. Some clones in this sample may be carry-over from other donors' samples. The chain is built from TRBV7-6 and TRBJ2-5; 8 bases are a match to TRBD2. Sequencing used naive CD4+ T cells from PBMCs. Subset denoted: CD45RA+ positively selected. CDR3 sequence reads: CASSSTGGLGETQYF. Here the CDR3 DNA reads TGTGCCAGCAGCTCCACGGGGGGGTTAGGAGAGACCCAGTACTTC.